Below are 5 T cell receptor beta chains sequenced from a single sample in a study of human T cells and chemical hapten exposure. MiXCR, run by TCRdb on the RACE reads, gives a single entry per CDR3 protein. Of 80,000 to 100,000 distinct CDR3 sequences in the sample, under 15% were seen once. The sample's time point: patch test 1, 2 weeks after DPC sensitization. The treatment: therapeutic diphenylcyclopropenone sensitization with weekly scalp DPC. The source material was whole blood, sampled in connection with sensitization to the hapten diphenylcyclopropenone (DPC). These receptors all stem from a woman between 35 and 50 years old with alopecia areata. Some clones in this sample may be carry-over from other donors' samples.

This clonotype was detected many times. The chain has TRBV20-1 and TRBJ1-4; D is possibly TRBD1 (5 bases). The germline V gene encodes CDR1 DFQATT and CDR2 SNEGSKA (reference sequence). CDR3 size: 14 residues. The V end was cut by 4 bases, the J end by 6 bases, with 15 bases between. CDR3 sequence (DNA): TGCAGTGCTAAAGAACAGGACTGGGATGAAAAACTGTTTTTT. It encodes CSAKEQDWDEKLFF.

On this clonotype: One end of the junction is discordant with germline, which a read error may explain. V and J are TRBV28 and TRBJ2-7; D is uncertain. In germline, CDR1 is MDHEN, CDR2 SYDVKM. The CDR3 is 16 residues long. The CDR3 sequence: CASSPYRGSTGYEQCF. Written as DNA, the CDR3 is TGTGCCAGCAGCCCTTATAGAGGCTCCACCGGCTACGAGCAGTGCTTC.

The gene calls are TRBV6-2 or TRBV6-3 and TRBJ2-2; D not certain. This CDR3 has 17 amino acids. Germline V gives CDR1 MNHEY, CDR2 SVGEGT. Trimming cost V 0 bases and J 2 bases, with 13 bases left between them. CDR3 in amino acids: CASSYSAAQTNTGELFF. As DNA, the CDR3 is TGTGCCAGCAGTTACTCCGCGGCCCAAACAAACACCGGGGAGCTGTTTTTT.

Only a few counts were recorded for this clonotype. The chain employs TRBV4-3 and TRBJ2-7; D uncertain. Between the trimmed V and J ends, which lost 1 base and 0 bases, there was a span of 16 bases. Germline CDR1 is LGHNA and CDR2 is YSLEER. The CDR3 has 17 amino acids. The CDR3, as DNA: TGCGCCAGCAGCCAAGGGGATGTGGGGATAAGCTCCTACGAGCAGTACTTC. This sequence encodes CASSQGDVGISSYEQYF.

The rearrangement joins TRBV20-1 to TRBJ2-1; D perhaps matches TRBD2 (5 bases). The V and J ends lost 7 bases and 4 bases respectively, with 14 bases between them. The V gene's germline CDR1 is DFQATT and CDR2 SNEGSKA (reference sequence). The CDR3 is 13 residues long. The CDR3: CSGRTSWYNEQFF. In DNA form, the CDR3 reads TGCAGTGGTAGGACTTCTTGGTACAATGAGCAGTTCTTC.